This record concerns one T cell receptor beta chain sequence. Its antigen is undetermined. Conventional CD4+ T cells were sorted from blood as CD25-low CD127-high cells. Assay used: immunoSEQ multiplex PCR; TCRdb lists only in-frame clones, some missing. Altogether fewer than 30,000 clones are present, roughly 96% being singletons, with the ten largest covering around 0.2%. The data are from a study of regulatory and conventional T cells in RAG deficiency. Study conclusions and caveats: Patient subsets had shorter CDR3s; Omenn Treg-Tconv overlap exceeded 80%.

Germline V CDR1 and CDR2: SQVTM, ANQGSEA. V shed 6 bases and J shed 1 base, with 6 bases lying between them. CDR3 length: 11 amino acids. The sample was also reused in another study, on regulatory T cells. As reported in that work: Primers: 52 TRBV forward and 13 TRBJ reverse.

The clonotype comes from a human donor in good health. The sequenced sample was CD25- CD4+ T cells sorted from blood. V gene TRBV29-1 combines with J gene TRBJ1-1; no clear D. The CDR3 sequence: CSVAQNTEAFF. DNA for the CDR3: TGCAGCGTGGCACAGAACACTGAAGCTTTCTTT.